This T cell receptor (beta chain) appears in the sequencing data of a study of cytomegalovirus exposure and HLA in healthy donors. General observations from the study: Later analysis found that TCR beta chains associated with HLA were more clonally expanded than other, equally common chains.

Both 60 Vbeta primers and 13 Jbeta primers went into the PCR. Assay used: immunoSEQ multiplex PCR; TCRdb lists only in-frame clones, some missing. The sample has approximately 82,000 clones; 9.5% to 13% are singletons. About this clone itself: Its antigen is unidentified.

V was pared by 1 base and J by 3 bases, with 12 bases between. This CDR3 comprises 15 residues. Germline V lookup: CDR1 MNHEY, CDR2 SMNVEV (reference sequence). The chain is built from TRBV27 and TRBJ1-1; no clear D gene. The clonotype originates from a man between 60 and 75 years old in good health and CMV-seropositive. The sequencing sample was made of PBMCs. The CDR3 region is CASSLWGGWDTEAFF. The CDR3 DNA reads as TGTGCCAGCAGTTTATGGGGAGGGTGGGACACTGAAGCTTTCTTT.